The TCR beta chain under discussion was sequenced for a study of cytomegalovirus exposure and HLA in healthy donors. The study ran its PCR with 60 Vbeta and 13 Jbeta primers. Sequencing was performed with immunoSEQ multiplex PCR; in TCRdb, only in-frame clones are kept and a portion is missing. This table holds a few hundred thousand clones, roughly 85% found once. This CDR3 region has 15 residues. Germline CDR1 is GTSNPN and CDR2 is SVGIG (reference sequence). The trim removed 5 bases at V and 3 bases at J, leaving 9 bases unmatched. V usage is TRBV30 and J usage is TRBJ2-2; 7 nucleotides line up with TRBD1. Sequencing input: PBMCs. This TCR came from a man aged 18 to 29 in good health and CMV-seronegative. CDR3 in amino acids: CAWHAGGTDTGELFF. The CDR3, as DNA: TGTGCCTGGCACGCAGGGGGAACGGACACCGGGGAGCTGTTTTTT.